This TCR beta chain derives from a study of cytomegalovirus exposure and HLA in healthy donors. Vbeta (60) and Jbeta (13) primers were used in the PCR. Measured with immunoSEQ multiplex PCR; TCRdb has only the in-frame clones, and not every one. The sample records about 90,000 clones, about 81% being singletons. The CDR3 runs 13 residues. V was clipped by 7 bases and J by 7 bases; unmatched bases: 6. Germline V gene sequence: CDR1 SNHLY, CDR2 FYNNEI. The V call is TRBV2, the J call TRBJ1-5, with 8 bases aligning to TRBD1. The source of this sequence is a man younger than 35 in good health and CMV-seronegative. The sample was PBMCs. The CDR3 loop reads CASKTGEDQPQHF. DNA for the CDR3: TGTGCCAGCAAGACAGGGGAGGACCAGCCCCAGCATTTT.